Listed here are 23 T cell receptor beta chains from one sample, sequenced in a study of T cells expressing NK-cell markers (TCRdb year 2020). Libraries were constructed by 5' RACE. Sequencing took place on an Illumina HiSeq 2000. TCRdb reprocessed the reads, so every CDR3 protein sequence counts as one entry and DNA is not shown. This sample's listing comprises about 260,000 distinct CDR3 sequences. The leading ten clones occupy 0.39% of the sample. Material: blood T cells: a sorted CD56 or NKG2C T cell subset, CD4+ or CD8+ T cells, or bulk PBMC T cells (not recorded which). The receptors stem from a man aged 18-30 years in good health. Donor details come from another sample of the same person, matched by shared clones.

The J gene is TRBJ2-1, the V gene TRBV9; TCRdb's D call, TRBD2, is unchecked because there is no DNA. CDR1 is SGDLS and CDR2 is YYNGEE in the germline V gene. The CDR3 covers 21 residues. The CDR3 loop reads CASSVQAYTPGLAGGRNEQFF.

The CDR3 region is CSVRGQGSSEQYF. V is TRBV29-1 and J is TRBJ2-7; no DNA is available, so the TRBD1 call from TCRdb remains unchecked. CDR3 length: 13 residues. Germline CDR1 SQVTM, CDR2 ANQGSEA.

V usage is TRBV7-6 and J usage is TRBJ2-3. The CDR3 runs to 14 residues. Per the germline V gene, CDR1 is SGHVS and CDR2 is FNYEAQ. CDR3 region: CASSFRGRTDTQYF.

V and J are TRBV6-2 or TRBV6-3 and TRBJ2-1; TCRdb lists TRBD2, though no DNA is available to test this call. The CDR3 consists of 16 residues. Germline V lookup: CDR1 MNHEY, CDR2 SVGEGT. This CDR3 is CASSYGDEALAGEQFF.

The rearrangement uses TRBV6-1 and TRBJ2-1; TCRdb proposes TRBD2, but this gene call is untestable without DNA. The CDR3 contains 15 residues. Germline CDR1 is MNHNS and CDR2 is SASEGT. The CDR3 protein is CASRRELAGYNEQFF.

This chain links TRBV6-1 with TRBJ2-1; TCRdb calls TRBD1, which cannot be checked without DNA. This CDR3 is built from 18 residues. Germline lookup yields CDR1 MNHNS and CDR2 SASEGT. This CDR3 is CASSGDRGAKKGYNEQFF.

V and J are TRBV11-3 and TRBJ2-3; TCRdb names TRBD2, which stays unverified in the absence of DNA. The CDR3 consists of 13 residues. Per the germline V gene, CDR1 is SGHNT and CDR2 is YENEEA. CDR3 sequence reads: CASSLGRENTQYF.

The CDR3 reads CASSLSPINTGELFF. V is TRBV28 and J is TRBJ2-2. The CDR3 spans 15 residues. CDR1 is MDHEN, CDR2 SYDVKM, per germline.

The genes are TRBV20-1 and TRBJ2-2; TCRdb's D gene call, TRBD2, goes unchecked for lack of DNA. Germline CDR1 reads DFQATT; CDR2 reads SNEGSKA (reference sequence). The CDR3 loop spans 15 amino acids. CDR3: CSALESGRNTGELFF.

The V and J genes are TRBV7-9 and TRBJ1-2; TCRdb picks TRBD1, but there is no DNA to check that call. Germline-derived CDR1 and CDR2 are SEHNR and FQNEAQ (reference sequence). The CDR3 is 15 amino acids. CDR3 residues: CASSRGTGADDGYTF.

The rearrangement joins TRBV5-1 to TRBJ2-5; TCRdb names TRBD2, which stays unverified in the absence of DNA. The CDR3 covers 15 residues. Germline values: CDR1 SGHRS, CDR2 YFSETQ. CDR3 region: CASSLVSGVGETQYF.

This rearrangement joins TRBV6-5 to TRBJ2-3. This CDR3 comprises 14 residues. In germline, CDR1 is MNHEY, CDR2 SVGAGI. CDR3 region: CASSSGQATDTQYF.

This chain connects TRBV7-9 to TRBJ2-1; TCRdb's D gene call, TRBD2, goes unchecked for lack of DNA. The CDR3 loop spans 15 amino acids. CDR1 and CDR2 (germline): SEHNR, FQNEAQ (reference sequence). Here the CDR3 reads CASSLRGTVDPKQFF.

This rearrangement joins TRBV20-1 to TRBJ2-7; there is no DNA to check the TCRdb D call of TRBD2. There are 16 residues in the CDR3. From germline, CDR1 is DFQATT and CDR2 SNEGSKA (reference sequence). CDR3 residues: CSAREDGRAISYEQYF.

The chain uses TRBV4-3 and TRBJ2-3; TCRdb lists TRBD1, though no DNA is available to test this call. Germline V gene sequence: CDR1 LGHNA, CDR2 YSLEER. CDR3 length: 14 amino acids. The CDR3 protein is CASSEGQSADTQYF.

The CDR3 sequence is CASSPPARNNEQFF. V gene TRBV7-9 combines with J gene TRBJ2-1; the D call of TRBD2 rests on TCRdb alone, since no DNA is present to check it. Germline V gene sequence: CDR1 SEHNR, CDR2 FQNEAQ (reference sequence). The length of the CDR3 is 14 residues.

The chain combines TRBV19 with TRBJ2-1; TCRdb reports TRBD2, a call that lacks DNA to check it against. From germline, CDR1 is LNHDA and CDR2 SQIVND (reference sequence). The CDR3 contains 13 residues. Here the CDR3 reads CASNVLAGHEQFF.

The gene calls are TRBV18 and TRBJ2-2; checking the TCRdb D call of TRBD1 is not possible without DNA. The CDR3 is 16 residues long. CDR1 and CDR2 (germline): KGHSH, LQKENI. CDR3 region: CASSTMLQGFTGELFF.

V usage is TRBV3-1 and J usage is TRBJ1-1. The germline gives CDR1 LGHDT, CDR2 YNNKEL (reference sequence). This CDR3 has 14 amino acids. CDR3 residues: CASSQRVRNTEAFF. The full variable domain, completed using reference TRBV3-1 and TRBJ1-1, is DTAVSQTPKYLVTQMGNDKSIKCEQNLGHDTMYWYKQDSKKFLKIMFSYNNKELIINETVPNRFSPKSPDKAHLNLHINSLELGDSAVYFCASSQRVRNTEAFFGQGTRLTVV.

The J gene is TRBJ2-2, the V gene TRBV5-1; TCRdb picks TRBD1, but there is no DNA to check that call. CDR3 size: 15 residues. CDR1 and CDR2 from the germline V gene are SGHRS and YFSETQ. The CDR3 here is CASSFKGQATGELFF.

V gene TRBV10-2 combines with J gene TRBJ2-2; absent DNA, TCRdb's TRBD1 call cannot be checked. In germline, CDR1 is WSHSY, CDR2 SAAADI. This CDR3 spans 16 amino acids. CDR3: CASSESLAPNTGELFF.

The chain uses TRBV29-1 and TRBJ1-1. Germline loops: CDR1 SQVTM, CDR2 ANQGSEA. The CDR3 loop spans 14 amino acids. CDR3 amino acids: CSVDPKTVNTEAFF.

This chain connects TRBV20-1 to TRBJ2-5. The CDR3 has 12 residues. From germline, CDR1 is DFQATT and CDR2 SNEGSKA (reference sequence). The chain's CDR3 is CSLVDLQETQYF.